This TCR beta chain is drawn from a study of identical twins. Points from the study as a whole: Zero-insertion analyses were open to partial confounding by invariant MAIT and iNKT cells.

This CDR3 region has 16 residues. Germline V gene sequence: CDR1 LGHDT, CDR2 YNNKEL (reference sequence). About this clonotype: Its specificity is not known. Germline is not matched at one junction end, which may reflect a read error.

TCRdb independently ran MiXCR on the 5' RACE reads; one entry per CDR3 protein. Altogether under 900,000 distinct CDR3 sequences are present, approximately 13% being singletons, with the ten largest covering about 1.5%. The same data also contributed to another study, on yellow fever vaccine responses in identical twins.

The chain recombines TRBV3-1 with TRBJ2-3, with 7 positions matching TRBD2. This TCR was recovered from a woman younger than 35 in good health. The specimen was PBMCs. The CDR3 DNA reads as TGTGCCAGCAGTCAAGACTTAGCAGCGGGAACGGATACGCAGTATTTT. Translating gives CASSQDLAAGTDTQYF.